This is a list of T cell receptor beta chains from one sample in a study. Each CDR3 protein is one row after TCRdb ran MiXCR on the 5' RACE reads. The table shows 7,000 or so distinct CDR3 sequences, with roughly half occurring only once. Sample: naive CD4+ T cells sorted from a lymph node. All receptors derive from a female donor with breast cancer. Both conserved end residues are part of each CDR3. A D gene is named only where the DNA matches it firmly. Size values are once, few and many counts, or a class for expanded clones, and some rows have none.

d_gene	j_gene	v_gene	abundance	CDR3aa	CDR3nt
TRBD1	TRBJ2-3	TRBV5-4	few	CASNSGTGVTDTQYF	TGTGCCAGCAATTCCGGGACAGGGGTCACAGATACGCAGTATTTT
TRBD2	TRBJ2-3	TRBV20-1	NA	CSAYEAGVTDTQYF	TGCAGTGCTTACGAAGCGGGAGTCACAGATACGCAGTATTTT
NA	TRBJ2-2	TRBV20-1	few	CSARNRNTGELFF	TGCAGTGCTAGAAACAGAAACACCGGGGAGCTGTTTTTT
TRBD2	TRBJ2-1	TRBV20-1	NA	CSASASSGGYNEQFF	TGCAGTGCTAGTGCGTCTAGCGGGGGTTACAATGAGCAGTTCTTC
TRBD2	TRBJ2-1	TRBV7-9	few	CASSSGLAGVGEQFF	TGTGCCAGCAGCTCGGGACTAGCGGGAGTGGGTGAGCAGTTCTTC
NA	TRBJ2-3	TRBV5-1	few	CASSLSLREDTQYF	TGCGCCAGCAGCTTGTCGCTCAGGGAGGATACGCAGTATTTT
NA	TRBJ2-3	TRBV5-1	few	CASSGTTDTQYF	TGCGCCAGCAGCGGAACCACAGATACGCAGTATTTT
NA	TRBJ1-3	TRBV15	NA	CATSRDPSSGNTIYF	TGTGCCACCAGCAGAGACCCCTCGAGTGGAAACACCATATATTTT
NA	TRBJ1-1	TRBV7-3	NA	CASSSYLDTEAFF	TGTGCCAGCAGCTCATATTTGGACACTGAAGCTTTCTTT
NA	TRBJ2-6	TRBV7-3	NA	CACSFPPHSGANVLTF	TGTGCCTGCAGCTTTCCACCTCACTCTGGGGCCAACGTCCTGACTTTC
NA	TRBJ2-5	TRBV7-2	few	CASSLVTAQETQYF	TGTGCCAGCAGCTTAGTTACAGCACAAGAGACCCAGTACTTC
NA	TRBJ1-5	TRBV20-1	few	CSAEKTEYSNQPQHF	TGCAGTGCGGAAAAGACAGAGTATAGCAATCAGCCCCAGCATTTT
TRBD2	TRBJ2-5	TRBV7-9	NA	CASSLAGGWQETQYF	TGTGCCAGCAGCTTAGCGGGGGGGTGGCAAGAGACCCAGTACTTC
NA	TRBJ2-3	TRBV18	NA	CASSPLQGRTDTQYF	TGTGCCAGCTCACCGTTACAGGGGAGGACAGATACGCAGTATTTT
NA	TRBJ2-3	TRBV10-1	few	CASDYSTDTQYF	TGCGCCAGCGACTACTCCACAGATACGCAGTATTTT
NA	TRBJ2-2	TRBV4-1	NA	CASSQDARYPGELFF	TGCGCCAGCAGCCAAGATGCCCGCTACCCCGGGGAGCTGTTTTTT
NA	TRBJ1-3	TRBV7-6	NA	CASSSGPGSGNTIYF	TGTGCCAGCAGCTCCGGCCCGGGTTCTGGAAACACCATATATTTT
TRBD2	TRBJ2-7	TRBV7-6	NA	CASSPRLAGTYEQYF	TGTGCCAGCAGCCCCCGACTAGCGGGAACCTACGAGCAGTACTTC
NA	TRBJ1-1	TRBV10-2	few	CASSEGGTEAFF	TGCGCCAGCAGTGAGGGGGGTACTGAAGCTTTCTTT
NA	TRBJ1-2	TRBV5-1	NA	CASSLTPGPRGGYTF	TGCGCCAGCAGCCTTACCCCCGGGCCCCGTGGGGGCTACACCTTC
TRBD2	TRBJ2-3	TRBV7-3	NA	CASSFSGRTDTQYF	TGTGCCAGCAGCTTTAGCGGGAGGACAGATACGCAGTATTTT
TRBD1	TRBJ1-5	TRBV24-1	NA	CATRDLVPRGNSNQPQHF	TGTGCCACCAGAGATTTAGTCCCCAGGGGGAATAGCAATCAGCCCCAGCATTTT
NA	TRBJ1-1	TRBV20-1	NA	CSALRGNSEAFF	TGCAGTGCTCTACGGGGTAATTCCGAAGCTTTCTTT
NA	TRBJ1-1	TRBV12-3/TRBV12-4	NA	CASSLAGAGEAFF	TGTGCCAGCAGTTTAGCCGGGGCCGGGGAAGCTTTCTTT
NA	TRBJ1-5	TRBV7-3	few	CASSLDRNQPQHF	TGTGCCAGCAGCTTGGATCGCAATCAGCCCCAGCATTTT
NA	TRBJ1-1	TRBV12-3/TRBV12-4	few	CASSLVLGSPNTEAFF	TGTGCCAGCAGTTTAGTTTTAGGCAGTCCGAACACTGAAGCTTTCTTT
TRBD1	TRBJ2-5	TRBV7-6	NA	CASSLPGQGQETQYF	TGTGCCAGCAGCTTACCGGGACAGGGTCAAGAGACCCAGTACTTC
NA	TRBJ1-2	TRBV2	NA	CASTQSGTSRYGYTF	TGTGCCAGCACCCAATCAGGGACTAGTAGATATGGCTACACCTTC
NA	TRBJ2-7	TRBV7-2	NA	CASSSSNRVFDEQYF	TGTGCCAGCAGCTCTTCGAACAGGGTCTTCGACGAGCAGTACTTC
NA	TRBJ2-7	TRBV20-1	few	CSARDLSRDHYEQYF	TGCAGTGCTAGAGATCTTTCGCGGGATCACTACGAGCAGTACTTC
TRBD2	TRBJ2-5	TRBV20-1	few	CSARGTSGSSETQYF	TGCAGTGCTAGAGGTACTAGCGGGAGCTCAGAGACCCAGTACTTC
NA	TRBJ2-5	TRBV4-2	medium-sized	CASSQGAIETQYF	TGTGCCAGCAGCCAAGGGGCAATTGAGACCCAGTACTTC
TRBD1	TRBJ1-2	TRBV7-6	NA	CASSPGTARNLLDGYTF	TGTGCCAGCAGCCCTGGGACAGCCCGAAATCTACTAGATGGCTACACCTTC
NA	TRBJ2-1	TRBV20-1	few	CSVIGDGRNEQFF	TGCAGTGTTATCGGCGATGGGCGCAATGAGCAGTTCTTC
NA	TRBJ1-5	TRBV28	NA	CASRNSNSNQPQHF	TGTGCCAGCAGGAACAGTAATAGCAATCAGCCCCAGCATTTT
NA	TRBJ2-2	TRBV7-9	NA	CASSLAPGTSGGELSF	TGTGCCAGCAGCTTAGCACCGGGGACCAGTGGCGGGGAGCTGTCTTTT
TRBD2	TRBJ2-5	TRBV29-1	NA	CSVVLAGGQEAQYF	TGCAGCGTTGTATTAGCGGGAGGGCAAGAGGCCCAGTACTTC
NA	TRBJ2-1	TRBV3-1	NA	CASSQGHQSYNEQFF	TGTGCCAGCAGCCAAGGTCACCAATCCTACAATGAGCAGTTCTTC
NA	TRBJ2-2	TRBV30	NA	CAWSGGQNTGELFF	TGTGCCTGGAGTGGGGGACAGAACACCGGGGAGCTGTTTTTT
TRBD2	TRBJ2-1	TRBV7-6	few	CASSPRLAGGPYNEQFF	TGTGCCAGCAGCCCTCGACTAGCGGGAGGCCCCTACAATGAGCAGTTCTTC
TRBD1	TRBJ2-7	TRBV7-2	few	CASSLRQGAVEQYF	TGTGCCAGCAGCTTAAGACAGGGGGCAGTCGAGCAGTACTTC
TRBD1	TRBJ2-1	TRBV7-6	NA	CASSPGTGGYNEQFF	TGTGCCAGCAGCCCCGGGACAGGGGGCTACAATGAGCAGTTCTTC
TRBD1	TRBJ2-7	TRBV6-5	NA	CASSYSRGQGSYEQYF	TGTGCCAGCAGTTACTCGAGGGGACAGGGCTCCTACGAGCAGTACTTC
NA	TRBJ1-5	TRBV7-2	NA	CASSQDRNQPQHF	TGTGCCAGCAGCCAGGACCGAAATCAGCCCCAGCATTTT
TRBD1	TRBJ1-3	TRBV12-3/TRBV12-4	few	CASSSGQGAVGSGNTIYF	TGTGCCAGCAGTTCGGGACAGGGGGCAGTTGGCTCTGGAAACACCATATATTTT
NA	TRBJ1-3	TRBV6-1	NA	CASSEPRLGPGNTIYF	TGTGCCAGCAGTGAACCGAGATTGGGTCCCGGAAACACCATATATTTT
NA	TRBJ2-1	TRBV20-1	NA	CSARRPGYQDNEQFF	TGCAGTGCTAGAAGGCCAGGGTATCAGGACAATGAGCAGTTCTTC
TRBD1	TRBJ2-5	TRBV5-1	few	CASSPRGLEETQYF	TGCGCCAGCAGCCCCAGGGGGCTTGAAGAGACCCAGTACTTC
TRBD2	TRBJ2-2	TRBV5-1	NA	CASSSLGPAGGRSGELFF	TGCGCCAGCAGCTCCCTTGGCCCGGCGGGGGGCCGAAGCGGGGAGCTGTTTTTT
TRBD1	TRBJ1-1	TRBV7-9	NA	CASRFGTVNTEAFF	TGTGCCAGCAGATTCGGGACAGTGAACACTGAAGCTTTCTTT
TRBD2	TRBJ2-3	TRBV15	NA	CATSRVSGGPDTQYF	TGTGCCACCAGCAGAGTATCGGGAGGGCCAGATACGCAGTATTTT
NA	TRBJ1-5	TRBV12-3/TRBV12-4	NA	CASSLAGGREGRSQHF	TGTGCCAGCAGTTTAGCCGGGGGACGGGAGGGGAGGTCCCAGCATTTT
NA	TRBJ2-7	TRBV5-1	few	CASSLEPRYPRRGSSYEQYF	TGCGCCAGCAGCTTGGAACCGCGCTACCCACGGAGGGGAAGCTCCTACGAGCAGTACTTC
TRBD1	TRBJ1-1	TRBV7-9	NA	CASSLPTGTGTTEAFF	TGTGCCAGCAGCTTACCCACCGGGACAGGGACCACTGAAGCTTTCTTT